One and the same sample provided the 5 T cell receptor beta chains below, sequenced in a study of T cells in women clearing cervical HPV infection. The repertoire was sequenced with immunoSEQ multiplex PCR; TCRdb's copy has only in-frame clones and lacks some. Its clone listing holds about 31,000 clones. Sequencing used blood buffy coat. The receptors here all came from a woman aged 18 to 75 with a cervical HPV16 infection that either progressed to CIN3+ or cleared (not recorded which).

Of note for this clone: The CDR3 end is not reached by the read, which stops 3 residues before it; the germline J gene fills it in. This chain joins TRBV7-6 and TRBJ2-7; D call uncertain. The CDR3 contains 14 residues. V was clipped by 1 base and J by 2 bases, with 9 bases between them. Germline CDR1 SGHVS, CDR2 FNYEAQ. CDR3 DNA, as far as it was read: TGTGCCAGCAGCTTAGAGAAGGGTGCCTACGAG. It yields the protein CASSLEKGAYE. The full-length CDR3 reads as CASSLEKGAYEQYF.

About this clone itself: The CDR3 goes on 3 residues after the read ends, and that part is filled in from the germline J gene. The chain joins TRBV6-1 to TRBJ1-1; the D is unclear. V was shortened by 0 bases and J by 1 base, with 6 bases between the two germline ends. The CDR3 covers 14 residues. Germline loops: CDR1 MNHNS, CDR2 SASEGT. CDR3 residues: CASSEALRNTEAFF. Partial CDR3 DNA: TGTGCCAGCAGTGAAGCACTAAGGAACACTGAA.

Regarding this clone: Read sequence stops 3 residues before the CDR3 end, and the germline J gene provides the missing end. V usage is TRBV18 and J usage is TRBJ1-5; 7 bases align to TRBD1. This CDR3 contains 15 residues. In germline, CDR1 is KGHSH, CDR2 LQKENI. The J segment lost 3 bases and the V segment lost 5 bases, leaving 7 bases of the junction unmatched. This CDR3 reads CASSFDRDLNQPQHF. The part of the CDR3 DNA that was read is TGTGCCAGCTCATTCGACAGGGACCTCAATCAGCCC. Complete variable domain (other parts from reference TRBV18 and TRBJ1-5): NAGVMQNPRHLVRRRGQEARLRCSPMKGHSHVYWYRQLPEEGLKFMVYLQKENIIDESGMPKERFSAEFPKEGPSILRIQQVVRGDSAAYFCASSFDRDLNQPQHFGDGTRLSIL.

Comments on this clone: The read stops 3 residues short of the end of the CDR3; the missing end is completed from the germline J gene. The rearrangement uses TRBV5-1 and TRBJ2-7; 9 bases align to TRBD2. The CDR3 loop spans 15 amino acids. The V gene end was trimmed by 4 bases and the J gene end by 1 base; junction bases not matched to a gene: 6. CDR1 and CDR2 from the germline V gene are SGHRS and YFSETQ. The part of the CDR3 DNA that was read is TGCGCCAGCAGCCTTTCTAGCGGGGTGTCCTACGAG. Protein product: CASSLSSGVSYE. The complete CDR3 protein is CASSLSSGVSYEQYF.

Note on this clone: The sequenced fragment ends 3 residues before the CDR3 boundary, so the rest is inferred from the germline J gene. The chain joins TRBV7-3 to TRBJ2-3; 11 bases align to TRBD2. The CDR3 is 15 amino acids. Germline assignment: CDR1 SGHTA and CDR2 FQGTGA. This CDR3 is CASSASSGRAETQYF. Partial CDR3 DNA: TGTGCCAGCAGCGCGAGTAGCGGGAGGGCGGAGACG.